Below are 30 T cell receptor beta chains sequenced from a single sample in a study of T cells after posttransplantation cyclophosphamide. This table comes from immunoSEQ multiplex PCR, and its TCRdb copy is limited to in-frame clones, with some not included. The sample shows 37,000 or so clones, none of them appearing just once. The sample comprised PBMCs. The receptors stem from a man aged 30-40 years in good health and a related stem cell transplant donor.

There are many counts of this clone. V is TRBV5-4 and J is TRBJ2-7; 7 bases are a match to TRBD1. Unmatched junction bases numbered 2, after V lost 0 bases and J lost 2 bases. CDR3 length equals 14 residues. Germline CDR1 SGHNT, CDR2 YYREEE (reference sequence). The CDR3 loop is CASSLGQGPYEQYF. Written as DNA, the CDR3 is TGTGCCAGCAGCTTGGGACAGGGCCCCTACGAGCAGTACTTC. Variable domain in full (rest from reference TRBV5-4 and TRBJ2-7): ETGVTQSPTHLIKTRGQQVTLRCSSQSGHNTVSWYQQALGQGPQFIFQYYREEENGRGNFPPRFSGLQFPNYSSELNVNALELDDSALYLCASSLGQGPYEQYFGPGTRLTVT.

In its sample, this clone was seen many times. The V call is TRBV12-3 or TRBV12-4, the J call TRBJ2-7; TRBD2 aligns across 12 bases. The CDR3 is made up of 15 amino acids. With V trimmed by 5 bases and J by 5 bases, 7 bases remained unmatched. CDR3 nucleotides: TGTGCCAGCAGTGCTAGCGGGGGGGAACTCCACGAGCAGTACTTC. Its translation: CASSASGGELHEQYF.

The sample holds many counts of this clone. This chain joins TRBV5-6 and TRBJ1-5; D might be TRBD1 (5 bases). Trimming removed 1 base from V and 6 bases from J, with 11 bases in between. The CDR3 length is 14 residues. Germline CDR1 and CDR2: SGHDT and YYEEEE. CDR3 nucleotides: TGTGCCAGCAGCTTGAATCAGGGAGGTCAGCCCCAGCATTTT. This translates into CASSLNQGGQPQHF. The full variable domain, rest sourced from reference TRBV5-6 and TRBJ1-5, is DAGVTQSPTHLIKTRGQQVTLRCSPKSGHDTVSWYQQALGQGPQFIFQYYEEEERQRGNFPDRFSGHQFPNYSSELNVNALLLGDSALYLCASSLNQGGQPQHFGDGTRLSIL.

This clone was counted ten times or more. This chain uses TRBV2 with TRBJ1-1; perhaps TRBD1 as D (5 bases). The CDR3 runs to 15 residues. Trimming took off 8 bases at V and 4 bases at J, with 20 bases between the two ends. The germline V gene encodes CDR1 SNHLY and CDR2 FYNNEI. The CDR3 reads CASLPGGGLATEAFF. Written as DNA, the CDR3 is TGTGCCAGCCTTCCCGGGGGAGGGTTGGCCACTGAAGCTTTCTTT.

This clone was seen ten or more times. This chain joins TRBV18 and TRBJ1-1; D is uncertain. This CDR3 spans 15 amino acids. The V end was cut by 0 bases, the J end by 0 bases, with 8 bases between. Germline V CDR1 and CDR2: KGHSH, LQKENI. CDR3 in DNA: TGTGCCAGCTCACCACCAGGGCTTATGAACACTGAAGCTTTCTTT. The encoded protein is CASSPPGLMNTEAFF. Full variable domain (outside the CDR3, taken from reference TRBV18 and TRBJ1-1): NAGVMQNPRHLVRRRGQEARLRCSPMKGHSHVYWYRQLPEEGLKFMVYLQKENIIDESGMPKERFSAEFPKEGPSILRIQQVVRGDSAAYFCASSPPGLMNTEAFFGQGTRLTVV.

This clone has at least ten counts. This sequence joins TRBV5-1 and TRBJ1-1; D unresolved. Germline V gene data show CDR1 as SGHRS and CDR2 as YFSETQ. Trimming removed 4 bases from V and 8 bases from J, with 18 bases in between. There are 14 residues in the CDR3. CDR3 nucleotides: TGCGCCAGCAGCCCCACCGTTGGGCAGCTGGAAGCTTTCTTT. It yields the protein CASSPTVGQLEAFF.

This clone was counted between two and nine times. The chain combines TRBV5-1 with TRBJ1-4; no clear D. The germline V and J ends were trimmed by 0 bases and 4 bases, with 7 bases remaining between them. This CDR3 region has 14 residues. Germline V gives CDR1 SGHRS, CDR2 YFSETQ. CDR3: CASSLDRVNEKLFF. CDR3 DNA sequence: TGCGCCAGCAGCTTGGACAGAGTTAATGAAAAACTGTTTTTT.

There are a few counts of this clone. The gene calls are TRBV7-9 and TRBJ1-1, with 9 nucleotides matching TRBD1. CDR3 length: 16 residues. After removal of 5 bases from V and 6 bases from J, the junction contained 13 bases not matched to a gene. Looked up from germline, CDR1 is SEHNR and CDR2 is FQNEAQ (reference sequence). This chain's CDR3 is CASSAQDRGSGSEAFF. CDR3 DNA sequence: TGTGCCAGCAGCGCCCAAGACAGGGGGTCTGGGTCTGAAGCTTTCTTT.

This clone was observed many times. The chain carries TRBV4-2 and TRBJ1-2; TRBD1 might be the D (5 bases). The ends were cut back, 1 base at V and 7 bases at J, with 16 bases in the middle. Germline V gene data show CDR1 as LGHNA and CDR2 as YNFKEQ. This CDR3 spans 15 amino acids. CDR3 DNA sequence: TGTGCCAGCAGCCAAGTCTCCAGCAGGGAGGGTGGCTACACCTTC. Translation: CASSQVSSREGGYTF.

This clone was counted ten times or more. The J gene is TRBJ1-4, the V gene TRBV12-3 or TRBV12-4, with TRBD1 identical over 7 bases. Germline trimming cut 5 bases from V and 2 bases from J; bases unmatched to any gene: 8. This CDR3 region has 16 residues. CDR3 region: CASSNDRDATNEKLFF. The CDR3 nucleotides read TGTGCCAGCAGTAACGACAGGGATGCTACTAATGAAAAACTGTTTTTT.

This clone was seen at least ten times. The rearrangement links TRBV19 to TRBJ1-6; D is unclear. Deletions cut 5 bases from V and 5 bases from J, with 10 bases between. CDR3 length equals 14 residues. The germline CDR1 and CDR2 sequences are LNHDA and SQIVND (reference sequence). The CDR3 region has the DNA TGTGCCAGTAGTGCACCCGGGGATAATTCACCCCTCCACTTT. This gives the protein CASSAPGDNSPLHF.

This clone was counted many times. The chain couples TRBV25-1 to TRBJ1-4; 7 bases line up with TRBD1. The CDR3 is 16 amino acids. Trimming cost V 3 bases and J 4 bases; bases outside gene matches: 8. CDR1 MGHDK and CDR2 SYGVNS come from the germline V gene. The CDR3 bases are TGTGCCAGCAGTGACCCCCAGGGGGGACTTAATGAAAAACTGTTTTTT. Its protein is CASSDPQGGLNEKLFF.

There are many counts of this clone. This chain uses TRBV7-6 with TRBJ2-1, with 11 bases identical to TRBD2. Germline CDR1 and CDR2: SGHVS and FNYEAQ. The CDR3 totals 18 residues. V shed 2 bases, J shed 0 bases, and the junction held 6 bases outside the gene matches. This chain's CDR3 is CASSLRTSGSSSYNEQFF. The CDR3 bases are TGTGCCAGCAGCTTAAGGACTAGCGGGTCGAGCTCCTACAATGAGCAGTTCTTC. Drawing the rest from reference TRBV7-6 and TRBJ2-1, the complete variable domain is GAGVSQSPRYKVTKRGQDVALRCDPISGHVSLYWYRQALGQGPEFLTYFNYEAQQDKSGLPNDRFSAERPEGSISTLTIQRTEQRDSAMYRCASSLRTSGSSSYNEQFFGPGTRLTVL.

The V and J genes are TRBV15 and TRBJ2-1; D might be TRBD2 (6 bases). CDR1 is LNHNV and CDR2 is YYDKDF in the germline V gene (reference sequence). This CDR3 spans 17 amino acids. Trimming stripped 5 bases from V and 5 bases from J, with 22 bases between. CDR3 amino acids: CATSPQEGPPKNNEQFF. Written as DNA, the CDR3 is TGTGCCACCAGCCCCCAGGAGGGTCCCCCTAAAAACAATGAGCAGTTCTTC.

This clone has at least ten counts. This chain connects TRBV5-1 to TRBJ2-7; maybe TRBD1 (6 bases). Germline-derived CDR1 and CDR2 are SGHRS and YFSETQ. This CDR3 has 14 residues. V was cut by 1 base and J by 2 bases, with 10 bases left in between. The CDR3 loop is CASSLRGGTYEQYF. The CDR3 nucleotides are TGCGCCAGCAGCTTGCGTGGGGGCACCTACGAGCAGTACTTC. The variable domain in full, with the rest retrieved from reference TRBV5-1 and TRBJ2-7, is KAGVTQTPRYLIKTRGQQVTLSCSPISGHRSVSWYQQTPGQGLQFLFEYFSETQRNKGNFPGRFSGRQFSNSRSEMNVSTLELGDSALYLCASSLRGGTYEQYFGPGTRLTVT.

This clone was observed many times. The chain joins TRBV23-1 to TRBJ2-1; possible D gene TRBD2, 5 bases. TRBV23-1 is sorted into the ORF group, with uncertain function. This CDR3 has 15 amino acids. V shed 0 bases and J shed 6 bases, with 12 bases lying between them. This chain's CDR3 is CASSQSSRAGNEQFF. CDR3 DNA sequence: TGCGCCAGCAGTCAATCGAGTAGGGCGGGCAATGAGCAGTTCTTC.

This clone was seen repeatedly, ten times or more. V gene TRBV19 combines with J gene TRBJ1-3; a possible D gene is TRBD1 (6 bases). CDR3 length: 16 residues. In germline, CDR1 is LNHDA, CDR2 SQIVND (reference sequence). Trimming shortened V by 4 bases and J by 3 bases, and 16 bases separated the two germline ends. CDR3 sequence: CASSRLYRDLGNTIYF. CDR3 coding DNA: TGTGCCAGTAGTAGGCTCTACAGGGACCTTGGAAACACCATATATTTT.

The chain recombines TRBV7-9 with TRBJ2-3; 9 bases match TRBD2. Germline V gene data show CDR1 as SEHNR and CDR2 as FQNEAQ (reference sequence). Trimming removed 1 base from V and 5 bases from J; junction bases left unmatched: 7. This CDR3 has 16 residues. The CDR3 loop reads CASSLDRGGAVDTQYF. The DNA of the CDR3 is TGTGCCAGCAGCTTAGATCGCGGGGGGGCCGTAGATACGCAGTATTTT.

This clone was seen repeatedly, ten times or more. The J gene is TRBJ2-2, the V gene TRBV5-1, with TRBD1 matching 7 bases. Germline trimming cut 0 bases from V and 4 bases from J; bases unmatched to any gene: 9. The CDR3 extends over 17 amino acids. Looked up from germline, CDR1 is SGHRS and CDR2 is YFSETQ. The CDR3 sequence: CASSLEADRVGTGELFF. The DNA for the CDR3 is TGCGCCAGCAGCTTGGAGGCAGACAGGGTGGGCACCGGGGAGCTGTTTTTT.

This clone was seen more than once but under ten times. This chain links TRBV9 with TRBJ2-2, with 7 bases that match TRBD1. The CDR3 has 16 residues. The germline gives CDR1 SGDLS, CDR2 YYNGEE. The V segment lost 3 bases and the J segment 6 bases; nucleotides outside the gene matches: 11. CDR3 loop: CASSAPTRGKAGELFF. The CDR3 coding sequence is TGTGCCAGCAGCGCCCCCACCAGGGGGAAGGCCGGGGAGCTGTTTTTT.

The sample holds many counts of this clone. The rearrangement uses TRBV4-1 and TRBJ1-4, with D possibly matching TRBD1 (5 bases). Trimming took 0 bases from V and 8 from J, leaving 16 bases between them. The CDR3 is 16 amino acids. Germline CDR1 MGHRA, CDR2 YSYEKL. CDR3 protein: CASSQDREGLEEKLFF. DNA of the CDR3: TGCGCCAGCAGCCAAGATAGGGAGGGGCTGGAGGAAAAACTGTTTTTT.

The V call is TRBV24-1, the J call TRBJ2-2, with TRBD2 matching 12 bases. The CDR3 contains 15 residues. Trimming cost V 6 bases and J 5 bases; bases outside gene matches: 3. Per germline, CDR1 KGHDR and CDR2 SFDVKD. The CDR3 region has the DNA TGTGCCACCAGTTCTCTAGCGGGGGGGACCGGGGAGCTGTTTTTT. It is translated as CATSSLAGGTGELFF.

The table lists this clone with many counts. This chain connects TRBV5-6 to TRBJ1-1; D ambiguous. The CDR3 has 12 amino acids. V was shortened by 5 bases and J by 6 bases, with 11 bases between the two germline ends. In germline, CDR1 is SGHDT, CDR2 YYEEEE. CDR3 coding DNA: TGTGCCAGCAGGAAGAACGAGGCTGAAGCTTTCTTT. Amino acid sequence: CASRKNEAEAFF.

There are many counts of this clone. The J gene is TRBJ2-1, the V gene TRBV12-3 or TRBV12-4, with TRBD1 as a possible D gene (6 bases). Trimming cost V 4 bases and J 2 bases, with 12 bases left between them. There are 15 residues in the CDR3. The CDR3 protein is CASSYEGQTYNEQFF. For the CDR3, the DNA is TGTGCCAGCAGTTACGAGGGACAAACCTACAATGAGCAGTTCTTC.

The genes are TRBV29-1 and TRBJ2-2, with 7 nucleotides matching TRBD1. The germline CDR1 and CDR2 sequences are SQVTM and ANQGSEA. This CDR3 has 14 residues. V dropped 5 bases and J dropped 2; count of bases not matched to a gene: 5. In DNA, the CDR3 is TGCAGCGTTACCGGGACAGTAAACACCGGGGAGCTGTTTTTT. This translates into CSVTGTVNTGELFF.

This clone was observed at least ten times. The chain employs TRBV5-4 and TRBJ1-2; a weak D match, TRBD1 (5 bases). Germline values: CDR1 SGHNT, CDR2 YYREEE (reference sequence). V shed 0 bases and J shed 5 bases, with 14 bases lying between them. The CDR3 loop spans 15 amino acids. This chain's CDR3 is CASSLAGPGEYGYTF. CDR3 in DNA: TGTGCCAGCAGCTTGGCCGGTCCGGGGGAGTATGGCTACACCTTC.

Ten or more counts support this clone. V usage is TRBV7-9 and J usage is TRBJ2-5, with 7 bases that match TRBD1. The length of the CDR3 is 15 residues. V trimming: 1 base; J trimming: 1 base; junction bases outside the gene matches: 3. Germline assignment: CDR1 SEHNR and CDR2 FQNEAQ (reference sequence). As DNA, the CDR3 is TGTGCCAGCAGCTTAGAGGCAGGGGGCCAAGAGACCCAGTACTTC. It translates to CASSLEAGGQETQYF.

This clone showed up many times. The rearrangement joins TRBV19 to TRBJ2-1; maybe TRBD1 (6 bases). The CDR3 runs 15 residues. Looked up from germline, CDR1 is LNHDA and CDR2 is SQIVND (reference sequence). Trimming took 3 bases from V and 0 from J, leaving 9 bases between them. CDR3 bases: TGTGCCAGTAGTATGACAGGTAGCTCCTACAATGAGCAGTTCTTC. Amino acids: CASSMTGSSYNEQFF.

The chain joins TRBV29-1 to TRBJ1-2; D gene uncertain. Germline assignment: CDR1 SQVTM and CDR2 ANQGSEA. The CDR3 totals 12 residues. V was trimmed by 6 bases and J by 3 bases, leaving 11 bases between them. The CDR3 loop reads CSVVQVYYGYTF. The CDR3 DNA reads TGCAGCGTCGTCCAGGTATACTATGGCTACACCTTC.

There are many counts of this clone. This rearrangement joins TRBV6-2 or TRBV6-3 to TRBJ2-7; 7 nucleotides agree with TRBD1. Losses at the gene ends were 5 bases for V and 4 bases for J; bases not matched to a gene: 5. The V gene's germline CDR1 is MNHEY and CDR2 SVGEGT. The CDR3 sequence is 13 residues long. The CDR3 DNA reads as TGTGCCAGCAGTAAGGGACAGCTTTACGAGCAGTACTTC. This gives the protein CASSKGQLYEQYF.